These 13 T cell receptor beta chains originate from one sample sequenced in a study of blood T cell repertoires in COVID-19. TCRdb's copy holds only in-frame clones and misses some; the assay was immunoSEQ multiplex PCR. The sample holds more than 200,000 clones, around 88% seen once. Sequenced input: peripheral blood. The receptors derive from a man aged 25-40 years with active or convalescent COVID-19.

Points on this clone: The same CDR3 can be traced to other DNA sequences in this sample. The CDR3 DNA reads TGTGCCAGCAGTTCTAGCTCCTATAATTCACCCCTCCACTTT. Its protein is CASSSSSYNSPLHF. The rearrangement links TRBV6-5 to TRBJ1-6; D gene uncertain. The length of the CDR3 is 14 residues. The V end lost 4 bases, the J end lost 0 bases, and 4 bases lay between the germline ends. The V gene's germline CDR1 is MNHEY and CDR2 SVGAGI.

V usage is TRBV7-6 and J usage is TRBJ1-6, with a tentative D call TRBD1 (5 bases). Trimming stripped 1 base from V and 7 bases from J, with 11 bases between. The germline gives CDR1 SGHVS, CDR2 FNYEAQ. The CDR3 consists of 15 residues. This CDR3 is CASSLDSNRNSPLHF. The CDR3 nucleotides read TGTGCCAGCAGCTTAGATTCTAACAGGAATTCACCCCTCCACTTT. The full variable domain, its missing parts supplied by reference TRBV7-6 and TRBJ1-6, is GAGVSQSPRYKVTKRGQDVALRCDPISGHVSLYWYRQALGQGPEFLTYFNYEAQQDKSGLPNDRFSAERPEGSISTLTIQRTEQRDSAMYRCASSLDSNRNSPLHFGNGTRLTVT.

This chain's CDR3 is CAWSLGQGWTEAFF. CDR3 DNA: TGTGCCTGGAGTCTCGGACAGGGATGGACTGAAGCTTTCTTT. The chain carries TRBV30 and TRBJ1-1; 8 bases are a match to TRBD1. J was trimmed by 5 bases and V by 2 bases; bases with no gene match: 7. Per germline, CDR1 GTSNPN and CDR2 SVGIG (reference sequence). The length of the CDR3 is 14 residues.

The V and J genes are TRBV9 and TRBJ1-4; TRBD1 matches at 10 bases. Germline V CDR1 and CDR2: SGDLS, YYNGEE. This CDR3 has 16 residues. J gave up 8 bases and V 2 bases, and 9 bases lay outside the gene matches. CDR3 coding DNA: TGTGCCAGCAGCGTGGACGACAGGGGGCAAGGAGAAAAACTGTTTTTT. It yields the protein CASSVDDRGQGEKLFF. The whole variable domain, filled in from reference TRBV9 and TRBJ1-4, reads DSGVTQTPKHLITATGQRVTLRCSPRSGDLSVYWYQQSLDQGLQFLIQYYNGEERAKGNILERFSAQQFPDLHSELNLSSLELGDSALYFCASSVDDRGQGEKLFFGSGTQLSVL.

This clone was picked up one time. The CDR3 here is CASSELSRGDGYTF. In nucleotides, the CDR3 is TGTGCCAGCAGTGAATTGAGCAGGGGCGATGGCTACACCTTC. The gene calls are TRBV6-1 and TRBJ1-2; D might be TRBD1 (6 bases). V was shortened by 2 bases and J by 6 bases, with 13 bases between the two germline ends. The germline CDR1 and CDR2 sequences are MNHNS and SASEGT. The CDR3 contains 14 residues.

This chain's CDR3 is CASSQTSSGNTEAFF. The DNA for the CDR3 is TGTGCCAGCAGCCAAACCTCCTCAGGGAACACTGAAGCTTTCTTT. The V call is TRBV3-1 (or the pseudogene TRBV3-2), the J call TRBJ1-1; unclear D gene. In germline, CDR1 is LGHDT, CDR2 YNNKEL (reference sequence). V lost 2 bases, J lost 1 base, and 11 bases lay in between. The CDR3 sequence is 15 residues long.

Remarks on this clone: Mismatch with germline at one junction end may stem from a read error. The chain joins TRBV5-1 to TRBJ2-3; maybe TRBD2 (6 bases). This CDR3 comprises 15 residues. Germline CDR1 reads SGHRS; CDR2 reads YFSETQ. DNA of the CDR3: TGCGCCAGCAGCTTGTACCTAGCGAGCAGAGATACGCAGTATTTT. Its translation is CASSLYLASRDTQYF.

The chain carries TRBV29-1 and TRBJ1-2; D is unclear. The CDR3 sequence is 10 residues long. V lost 5 bases and J lost 8, with 9 bases in between. In germline, CDR1 is SQVTM, CDR2 ANQGSEA. The CDR3, as DNA: TGCAGCGTTATAGTCGTCGGCTACACCTTC. Its protein product is CSVIVVGYTF. Together with reference TRBV29-1 and TRBJ1-2, the CDR3 gives the full variable domain: SAVISQKPSRDICQRGTSLTIQCQVDSQVTMMFWYRQQPGQSLTLIATANQGSEATYESGFVIDKFPISRPNLTFSTLTVSNMSPEDSSIYLCSVIVVGYTFGSGTRLTVV.

The rearrangement uses TRBV4-2 and TRBJ2-1, with 12 bases identical to TRBD2. Germline CDR1 is LGHNA and CDR2 is YNFKEQ. This CDR3 region has 17 residues. V lost 6 bases, J lost 6 bases, and 12 bases stayed unmatched. This CDR3 reads CASRVTSGGAAGNEQFF. In DNA form, the CDR3 reads TGTGCCAGCAGGGTGACTAGCGGGGGAGCAGCGGGCAATGAGCAGTTCTTC.

The rearrangement uses TRBV7-9 and TRBJ2-2; D gene ambiguous. This CDR3 is 15 amino acids long. Germline assignment: CDR1 SEHNR and CDR2 FQNEAQ (reference sequence). Trimming pared 5 bases from V and 4 bases from J, leaving 14 bases between. Written as DNA, the CDR3 is TGTGCCAGCAGCCAAGACATCCCAATCACCGGGGAGCTGTTTTTT. As protein: CASSQDIPITGELFF.

V and J are TRBV5-5 and TRBJ2-7; weak D call: TRBD1 (5 bases). V was clipped by 4 bases and J by 0 bases, with 11 bases between them. Germline loops: CDR1 SGHKS, CDR2 YYEKEE (reference sequence). This CDR3 region has 14 residues. In DNA form, the CDR3 reads TGTGCCAGCAGCGACGGACACGTCTCCTACGAGCAGTACTTC. Its protein product is CASSDGHVSYEQYF. Full variable domain (rest looked up from reference TRBV5-5 and TRBJ2-7): DAGVTQSPTHLIKTRGQQVTLRCSPISGHKSVSWYQQVLGQGPQFIFQYYEKEERGRGNFPDRFSARQFPNYSSELNVNALLLGDSALYLCASSDGHVSYEQYFGPGTRLTVT.

J is TRBJ2-7 and V is TRBV29-1; 8 nucleotides line up with TRBD1. This CDR3 has 13 residues. Trimming took 6 bases from V and 5 from J; bases not matched to a gene: 9. The germline gives CDR1 SQVTM, CDR2 ANQGSEA. The CDR3 loop reads CSVDLQGAHEQYF. DNA of the CDR3: TGCAGCGTCGACCTCCAGGGGGCCCACGAGCAGTACTTC.

This chain connects TRBV5-8 to TRBJ2-1; 7 nucleotides agree with TRBD2. The CDR3 runs to 15 residues. V lost 5 bases and J lost 10; bases outside the gene matches: 15. CDR1 and CDR2 (germline): SGHTS, YDEGEE. This chain's CDR3 is CASRRPGLQRREQFF. The CDR3 DNA is TGTGCCAGCAGAAGGCCGGGACTACAGAGACGGGAGCAGTTCTTC. Using reference TRBV5-8 and TRBJ2-1 for the parts outside the CDR3, the full variable domain is EAGVTQSPTHLIKTRGQQATLRCSPISGHTSVYWYQQALGLGLQFLLWYDEGEERNRGNFPPRFSGRQFPNYSSELNVNALELEDSALYLCASRRPGLQRREQFFGPGTRLTVL.